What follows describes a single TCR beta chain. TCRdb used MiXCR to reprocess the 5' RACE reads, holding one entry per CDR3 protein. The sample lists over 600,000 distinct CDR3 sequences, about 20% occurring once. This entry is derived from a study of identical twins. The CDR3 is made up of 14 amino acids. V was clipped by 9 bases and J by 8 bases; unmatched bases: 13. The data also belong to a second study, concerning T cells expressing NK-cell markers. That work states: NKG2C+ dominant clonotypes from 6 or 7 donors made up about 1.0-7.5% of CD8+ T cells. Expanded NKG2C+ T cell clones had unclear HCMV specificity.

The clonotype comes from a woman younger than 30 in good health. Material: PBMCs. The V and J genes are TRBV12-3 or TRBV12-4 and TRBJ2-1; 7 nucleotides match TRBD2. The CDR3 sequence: CASQLATSGHEQFF. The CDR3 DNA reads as TGTGCCAGTCAACTAGCGACAAGCGGTCATGAGCAGTTCTTC.